The 15 T cell receptor beta chains listed next were all sequenced from one sample in a study of human T cells and chemical hapten exposure. Specified time point: patch test 1, 2 weeks after DPC sensitization. Treatment specified: therapeutic diphenylcyclopropenone sensitization with weekly scalp DPC. TCRdb re-analysed the RACE reads in MiXCR, keeping a single row per CDR3 protein. Of around 120,000 distinct CDR3 sequences in the sample, about an eighth were seen once. The input for sequencing was whole blood, taken in connection with sensitization to the hapten diphenylcyclopropenone (DPC). The receptors were sampled from a man younger than 30 with alopecia areata. Some clones in this sample may be carry-over from other donors' samples.

Only a few counts were recorded for this clonotype. J is TRBJ2-2 and V is TRBV29-1; maybe TRBD1 (6 bases). The V end was cut by 3 bases, the J end by 4 bases, with 9 bases between. CDR3 length equals 13 residues. CDR1 and CDR2 from the germline V gene are SQVTM and ANQGSEA. In DNA form, the CDR3 reads TGCAGCGTTGACAGGGGCGGCACCGGGGAGCTGTTTTTT. Amino acids: CSVDRGGTGELFF.

This sequence joins TRBV28 and TRBJ2-7; TRBD2 might be the D (5 bases). CDR1 and CDR2 from the germline V gene are MDHEN and SYDVKM. Trimming shortened V by 3 bases and J by 3 bases, and 9 bases separated the two germline ends. The CDR3 has 13 amino acids. CDR3 DNA: TGTGCCAGCAGTTTGACGGGGTTCTACGAGCAGTACTTC. This gives the protein CASSLTGFYEQYF.

This clonotype was picked up a small number of times. This chain joins TRBV9 and TRBJ1-1; D is unresolved. Trimming removed 3 bases at V and 3 bases at J, with 6 bases between. CDR1 and CDR2 (germline): SGDLS, YYNGEE. The CDR3 contains 12 residues. The CDR3 DNA reads TGTGCCAGCAGCGGGCTCCACACTGAAGCTTTCTTT. Translated: CASSGLHTEAFF. Full variable domain (rest looked up from reference TRBV9 and TRBJ1-1): DSGVTQTPKHLITATGQRVTLRCSPRSGDLSVYWYQQSLDQGLQFLIQYYNGEERAKGNILERFSAQQFPDLHSELNLSSLELGDSALYFCASSGLHTEAFFGQGTRLTVV.

This clonotype has at least ten counts. The chain links TRBV12-3 or TRBV12-4 to TRBJ2-4; no firm D call. The CDR3 spans 14 residues. V lost 0 bases to trimming and J lost 1 base, with 4 bases between them. The CDR3 region is CASSLASAKNIQYF. In DNA, the CDR3 is TGTGCCAGCAGTTTAGCCAGCGCCAAAAACATTCAGTACTTC.

The chain has TRBV5-6 and TRBJ1-2; D not resolved. This CDR3 comprises 13 residues. V shed 0 bases and J shed 5 bases, with 8 bases lying between them. In germline, CDR1 is SGHDT, CDR2 YYEEEE. CDR3 region: CASSLDSVYGYTF. In DNA form, the CDR3 reads TGTGCCAGCAGCTTGGATTCTGTTTATGGCTACACCTTC.

The rearrangement joins TRBV11-2 to TRBJ2-3, with unresolved D. The CDR3 runs 15 residues. Germline CDR1 SGHAT, CDR2 FQNNGV. V was trimmed by 4 bases and J by 0 bases, leaving 11 bases between them. CDR3 residues: CASSWGGPSTDTQYF. As DNA, the CDR3 is TGTGCCAGCAGCTGGGGTGGGCCGAGCACAGATACGCAGTATTTT.

Many counts were recorded for this clonotype. This chain links TRBV7-7 with TRBJ2-5; 7 bases agree with TRBD2. This CDR3 has 14 residues. The germline gives CDR1 SSHAT, CDR2 FNYEAQ (reference sequence). After removal of 0 bases from V and 4 bases from J, the junction contained 2 bases not matched to a gene. The CDR3 DNA follows: TGTGCCAGCAGCTTAGCCGGGGGGACAGAGACCCAGTACTTC. This encodes CASSLAGGTETQYF.

This clonotype has just a few counts. The chain is built from TRBV12-3 or TRBV12-4 and TRBJ2-1; unclear D gene. The CDR3 totals 14 residues. The ends were cut back, 6 bases at V and 6 bases at J, with 15 bases in the middle. CDR3 protein: CASRKDEESNEQFF. DNA of the CDR3: TGTGCCAGCAGGAAGGACGAGGAGAGCAATGAGCAGTTCTTC.

The V call is TRBV20-1, the J call TRBJ1-5, with unresolved D. V lost 2 bases to trimming and J lost 2 bases, with 16 bases between them. Germline V gene data show CDR1 as DFQATT and CDR2 as SNEGSKA (reference sequence). The CDR3 covers 16 residues. The CDR3 bases are TGCAGTGCTAGACGTAGGGTTGAAGAGGGCAATCAGCCCCAGCATTTT. It yields the protein CSARRRVEEGNQPQHF.

This clonotype has more than one count but fewer than ten. The CDR3 spells CASSLGTGSPYEQYV. The CDR3 DNA sequence: TGCGCCAGCAGCTTGGGGACAGGGTCCCCCTACGAGCAGTACGTC. The gene calls are TRBV5-1 and TRBJ2-7; 8 bases are a match to TRBD1. Trimming removed 0 bases from V and 2 bases from J; junction bases left unmatched: 4. The CDR3 totals 15 residues. CDR1 and CDR2 (germline): SGHRS, YFSETQ.

The chain carries TRBV5-6 and TRBJ1-5; D is undetermined. The V gene lost 1 base and the J gene lost 5 bases, with 13 bases spanning the gap. Looked up from germline, CDR1 is SGHDT and CDR2 is YYEEEE. The CDR3 extends over 15 amino acids. CDR3 sequence: CASSLLQVRDQPQHF. The CDR3 DNA reads as TGTGCCAGCAGCTTGTTGCAGGTTCGGGATCAGCCCCAGCATTTT.

This rearrangement joins TRBV10-3 to TRBJ1-3, with D unresolved. V gave up 2 bases and J gave up 2 bases, with 4 bases separating them. Germline-derived CDR1 and CDR2 are ENHRY and SYGVKD. The CDR3 consists of 13 residues. CDR3 residues: CAISEGAGNTIYF. DNA for the CDR3: TGTGCCATCAGTGAGGGGGCTGGAAACACCATATATTTT.

CDR3 DNA: TGTGCCAGCAGACGAAACAGGGACATACGGGGGAACTATGGCTACACCTTC. Translated, it gives CASRRNRDIRGNYGYTF. This sequence joins TRBV6-6 and TRBJ1-2; D possibly corresponds to TRBD1 (6 bases). V shed 6 bases and J shed 2 bases, with 22 bases lying between them. The germline gives CDR1 MNHNY, CDR2 SVGAGI (reference sequence). The CDR3 is 17 amino acids.

The rearrangement uses TRBV7-3 and TRBJ2-6; 10 bases match TRBD1. This CDR3 spans 18 amino acids. V lost 5 bases, J lost 0 bases, and 7 bases stayed unmatched. Germline CDR1 and CDR2: SGHTA and FQGTGA. In DNA, the CDR3 is TGTGCCAGCAGCGCGAGAGGGACAGGGGACTCTGGGGCCAACGTCCTGACTTTC. Its protein is CASSARGTGDSGANVLTF. The full variable domain, with the rest looked up from reference TRBV7-3 and TRBJ2-6, is GAGVSQTPSNKVTEKGKYVELRCDPISGHTALYWYRQSLGQGPEFLIYFQGTGAADDSGLPNDRFFAVRPEGSVSTLKIQRTERGDSAVYLCASSARGTGDSGANVLTFGAGSRLTVL.

Regarding this clonotype: A read error may account for a junction end that differs from germline. The V and J genes are TRBV11-3 and TRBJ2-1, with D tentatively TRBD1 (6 bases). CDR1 is SGHNT and CDR2 is YENEEA in the germline V gene. This CDR3 region has 15 residues. DNA for the CDR3: TGTGCCAGCAGCTTCTCAGGGGCAACCTACAGTGAGCAGTTCTTC. Translation: CASSFSGATYSEQFF.